Listed below are T cell receptor beta chains from one sample, sequenced in a study of Ad26.COV2.S vaccination and SARS-CoV-2 variants. Some clones are missing from TCRdb's copy, which holds only in-frame ones; the method was immunoSEQ multiplex PCR. Found here are roughly 380,000 clones, approximately 81% of them singletons; the top ten hold about 3.3%. Specimen: peripheral blood, collected in a trial of Ad26.COV2.S vaccine versus placebo. These receptors all stem from a person between 18 and 65 years old who received the Ad26.COV2.S COVID-19 vaccine or a placebo. The CDR3 runs from the conserved cysteine through the conserved F or W. The order of the fields is clone size, D gene, V gene, J gene, CDR3 DNA, CDR3 protein. A D gene is named only where the DNA matches it firmly. The size entry is marked missing in some rows and otherwise reads once, few, many or a size class.

clone size: NA; D gene: NA; V gene: TRBV4-1; J gene: TRBJ2-3; CDR3 DNA: TGCGCCAGCAGCCCCAGTGGCACAGATACGCAGTATTTT; CDR3 protein: CASSPSGTDTQYF
clone size: NA; D gene: TRBD2; V gene: TRBV6-4; J gene: TRBJ2-2; CDR3 DNA: TGTGCCAGCAGCCGCGGGGGTTCGGGACTAGTTAACACCGGGGAGCTGTTTTTT; CDR3 protein: CASSRGGSGLVNTGELFF
clone size: NA; D gene: TRBD1; V gene: TRBV19; J gene: TRBJ1-2; CDR3 DNA: TGTGCCAGTAGTATCCCCCCAGGGGGCTATGGTGGCTACACCTTC; CDR3 protein: CASSIPPGGYGGYTF
clone size: NA; D gene: NA; V gene: TRBV10-2; J gene: TRBJ1-5; CDR3 DNA: TGCGCCAGCAGTGAGATGGTTGGGTGGTCCCAGCATTTT; CDR3 protein: CASSEMVGWSQHF
clone size: once; D gene: NA; V gene: TRBV9; J gene: TRBJ2-5; CDR3 DNA: TGTGCCAGCAGCGTAGGTGACTACTCAAGCACCCAGTACTTC; CDR3 protein: CASSVGDYSSTQYF
clone size: NA; D gene: TRBD2; V gene: TRBV5-1; J gene: TRBJ2-7; CDR3 DNA: TGCGCCAGCAGCTTGTGGCCCCAACGGACTAGCGGGGGGGACGAGCAGTACTTC; CDR3 protein: CASSLWPQRTSGGDEQYF
clone size: many; D gene: NA; V gene: TRBV6-5; J gene: TRBJ1-5; CDR3 DNA: TGTGCCAGCCTCATGACTCCGGATTCAGGGGAGGTCCAGCATTTT; CDR3 protein: CASLMTPDSGEVQHF
clone size: NA; D gene: TRBD2; V gene: TRBV6-2/TRBV6-3; J gene: TRBJ2-2; CDR3 DNA: TGTGCCAGCAGTCGCCCCCTAAGCGGGGGTTCGGCGGCCGGGGAGCTGTTTTTT; CDR3 protein: CASSRPLSGGSAAGELFF
clone size: NA; D gene: NA; V gene: TRBV6-6; J gene: TRBJ2-5; CDR3 DNA: TGTGCCAGCAGTTACTCGAGAAGGTTGGAATGGGAGACCCAGTACTTC; CDR3 protein: CASSYSRRLEWETQYF
clone size: NA; D gene: NA; V gene: TRBV19; J gene: TRBJ2-5; CDR3 DNA: TGTGCCAGTAGTATGACGGCTTGGGAGACCCAGTACTTC; CDR3 protein: CASSMTAWETQYF
clone size: NA; D gene: NA; V gene: TRBV5-1; J gene: TRBJ1-1; CDR3 DNA: TGCGCCAGCAGCTTGGGGGAGAGCACTGAAGCTTTCTTT; CDR3 protein: CASSLGESTEAFF
clone size: NA; D gene: TRBD2; V gene: TRBV6-2/TRBV6-3; J gene: TRBJ2-3; CDR3 DNA: TGTGCCAGCAGTCTCGAGACTAGCGGGGCTCCGCAGTATTTT; CDR3 protein: CASSLETSGAPQYF
clone size: NA; D gene: TRBD2; V gene: TRBV7-9; J gene: TRBJ2-1; CDR3 DNA: TGTGCCAGCAGCTTAGCACGGCTAGCGGGAGCCAATGAGCAGTTCTTC; CDR3 protein: CASSLARLAGANEQFF
clone size: NA; D gene: NA; V gene: TRBV18; J gene: TRBJ2-1; CDR3 DNA: TGTGCCAGCTCACTTGACCCTTCCTCCTACAATGAGCAGTTCTTC; CDR3 protein: CASSLDPSSYNEQFF
clone size: few; D gene: NA; V gene: TRBV18; J gene: TRBJ1-1; CDR3 DNA: TGTGCCAGCTCACCAATTAGCCAGGTAGGGCCGATACCACATGAAGCTTTCTTT; CDR3 protein: CASSPISQVGPIPHEAFF
clone size: NA; D gene: NA; V gene: TRBV7-2; J gene: TRBJ2-3; CDR3 DNA: TGTGCCAGCAGCTTTGACATTAGCACAGATACGCAGTATTTT; CDR3 protein: CASSFDISTDTQYF
clone size: NA; D gene: NA; V gene: TRBV2; J gene: TRBJ1-2; CDR3 DNA: TGTGCCAGCAGTGTCTGGAACTATGGCTACACCTTC; CDR3 protein: CASSVWNYGYTF
clone size: NA; D gene: NA; V gene: TRBV7-9; J gene: TRBJ1-4; CDR3 DNA: TGTGCCAGCAGCCAGGCGGGGTGGAATGAAAAACTGTTTTTT; CDR3 protein: CASSQAGWNEKLFF
clone size: NA; D gene: NA; V gene: TRBV6-7; J gene: TRBJ2-5; CDR3 DNA: TGTGCCGTCCCCCATGCCAGCGCGGAGACCCAGTACTTC; CDR3 protein: CAVPHASAETQYF
clone size: NA; D gene: NA; V gene: TRBV5-1; J gene: TRBJ2-5; CDR3 DNA: TGCGCCAGCAGCATGGGACCTGAAGAGACCCAGTACTTC; CDR3 protein: CASSMGPEETQYF
clone size: NA; D gene: NA; V gene: TRBV28; J gene: TRBJ1-6; CDR3 DNA: TGTGCCAGCAGTTTGGGCCAGCTTCTCCACTTT; CDR3 protein: CASSLGQLLHF
clone size: NA; D gene: TRBD2; V gene: TRBV11-3; J gene: TRBJ2-7; CDR3 DNA: TGTGCCAGCAGCTTAAGGGAGGGGTCCTACGAGCAGTACTTC; CDR3 protein: CASSLREGSYEQYF
clone size: few; D gene: NA; V gene: TRBV7-8; J gene: TRBJ2-3; CDR3 DNA: TGTGCCAGCAGCCATGTATCGGTTGGGGATCCGACAGATACGCAGTATTTT; CDR3 protein: CASSHVSVGDPTDTQYF
clone size: NA; D gene: TRBD2; V gene: TRBV6-5; J gene: TRBJ2-1; CDR3 DNA: TGTGCCAGCAGAGGACTAGCGGCTTACAATGAGCAGTTCTTC; CDR3 protein: CASRGLAAYNEQFF
clone size: NA; D gene: NA; V gene: TRBV5-1; J gene: TRBJ1-4; CDR3 DNA: TGCGCCAGCAGCTTGCAGGGCTCTGAAAAACTGTTTTTT; CDR3 protein: CASSLQGSEKLFF
clone size: NA; D gene: TRBD2; V gene: TRBV2; J gene: TRBJ2-5; CDR3 DNA: TGTGCCAGCTGTATACTAGCGGGGGGGCAGGGTAGAGAGACCCAGTACTTC; CDR3 protein: CASCILAGGQGRETQYF
clone size: once; D gene: TRBD2; V gene: TRBV25-1; J gene: TRBJ2-5; CDR3 DNA: TGTGCCAGCAGTGAATTTAGCGGGGGGGGTGAGACCCAGTACTTC; CDR3 protein: CASSEFSGGGETQYF
clone size: few; D gene: NA; V gene: TRBV3-1/TRBV3-2; J gene: TRBJ2-2; CDR3 DNA: TGTGCCAGCAGCCAAAGGGACGGTAACACCGGGGAGCTGTTTTTT; CDR3 protein: CASSQRDGNTGELFF
clone size: NA; D gene: NA; V gene: TRBV2; J gene: TRBJ2-2; CDR3 DNA: TGTGCCAGCAGGGGGACCGGGGAGCTGTTTTTT; CDR3 protein: CASRGTGELFF
clone size: NA; D gene: TRBD1; V gene: TRBV10-3; J gene: TRBJ2-5; CDR3 DNA: TGTGCCACCAAGGACAGGGGTGCCCAAGAGACCCAGTACTTC; CDR3 protein: CATKDRGAQETQYF
clone size: NA; D gene: TRBD1; V gene: TRBV27; J gene: TRBJ2-7; CDR3 DNA: TGTGCCAGCCGGGGACAGGCCTACGAGCAGTACTTC; CDR3 protein: CASRGQAYEQYF
clone size: NA; D gene: NA; V gene: TRBV5-1; J gene: TRBJ1-3; CDR3 DNA: TGCGCCAGCAGTGACGGAAACACCATATATTTT; CDR3 protein: CASSDGNTIYF
clone size: NA; D gene: NA; V gene: TRBV7-2; J gene: TRBJ1-2; CDR3 DNA: TGTGCCAGCAGAGCCTCGGGCTCAGGGGGCTACACCTTC; CDR3 protein: CASRASGSGGYTF
clone size: NA; D gene: NA; V gene: TRBV6-4; J gene: TRBJ1-2; CDR3 DNA: TGTGCCAGCAGTGAATTTGGAGACTATGGCTACACCTTC; CDR3 protein: CASSEFGDYGYTF
clone size: NA; D gene: NA; V gene: TRBV4-1; J gene: TRBJ2-7; CDR3 DNA: TGCGCCAGCAGCCAAGTGGTCCGAGGCCCCTACGAGCAGTACTTC; CDR3 protein: CASSQVVRGPYEQYF
clone size: NA; D gene: NA; V gene: TRBV4-1; J gene: TRBJ2-3; CDR3 DNA: TGCGCCAGCAGCCAAGGCCTACCAGAAGTACCAGGTACGCAGTATTTT; CDR3 protein: CASSQGLPEVPGTQYF
clone size: NA; D gene: TRBD2; V gene: TRBV5-6; J gene: TRBJ2-1; CDR3 DNA: TGTGCCAGCAGCTCCCGCGGGAGCTCCTACAATGAGCAGTTCTTC; CDR3 protein: CASSSRGSSYNEQFF
clone size: NA; D gene: NA; V gene: TRBV10-1; J gene: TRBJ1-1; CDR3 DNA: TGCGCCAGCAGTGACGACCACCACACTGAAGCTTTCTTT; CDR3 protein: CASSDDHHTEAFF
clone size: NA; D gene: NA; V gene: TRBV19; J gene: TRBJ1-1; CDR3 DNA: TGTGCCAGTAGTCCCTCGGGGGGGGGCACTGAAGCTTTCTTT; CDR3 protein: CASSPSGGGTEAFF
clone size: NA; D gene: NA; V gene: TRBV27; J gene: TRBJ2-7; CDR3 DNA: TGTGCCAGCAGTTTATGGGGGGACTACGAGCAGTACTTC; CDR3 protein: CASSLWGDYEQYF
clone size: once; D gene: NA; V gene: TRBV6-2/TRBV6-3; J gene: TRBJ2-5; CDR3 DNA: TGTGCCAGCAGTTCCAGGGTTGGGGAGACCCAGTACTTC; CDR3 protein: CASSSRVGETQYF
clone size: once; D gene: TRBD2; V gene: TRBV28; J gene: TRBJ2-7; CDR3 DNA: TGTGCCAGCAGTTTAGCGGGAGGGCTCGAGCAGTACTTC; CDR3 protein: CASSLAGGLEQYF
clone size: once; D gene: NA; V gene: TRBV7-2; J gene: TRBJ2-3; CDR3 DNA: TGTGCCAGCAGCTTAGAATCCGGGGTCACAGATACGCAGTATTTT; CDR3 protein: CASSLESGVTDTQYF
clone size: few; D gene: TRBD2; V gene: TRBV2; J gene: TRBJ2-7; CDR3 DNA: TGTGCCAGCAGATTGCTCACTAGCGGGCCCTCCTACGAGCAGTACTTC; CDR3 protein: CASRLLTSGPSYEQYF
clone size: few; D gene: NA; V gene: TRBV30; J gene: TRBJ1-4; CDR3 DNA: TGTGCCTGGAGTCTAACCGGGACACCAAATGAAAAACTGTTTTTT; CDR3 protein: CAWSLTGTPNEKLFF
clone size: NA; D gene: NA; V gene: TRBV27; J gene: TRBJ2-1; CDR3 DNA: TGTGCCAGCAGTCAATACAATGAGCAGTTCTTC; CDR3 protein: CASSQYNEQFF
clone size: once; D gene: NA; V gene: TRBV5-1; J gene: TRBJ1-1; CDR3 DNA: TGCGCCAGCAGCTTGGGGCCGGCCGGGGGATCGACTGAAGCTTTCTTT; CDR3 protein: CASSLGPAGGSTEAFF
clone size: NA; D gene: NA; V gene: TRBV18; J gene: TRBJ2-7; CDR3 DNA: TGTGCCAGCTCACCACTCCAACAGAGATCCTACGAGCAGTACTTC; CDR3 protein: CASSPLQQRSYEQYF
clone size: NA; D gene: NA; V gene: TRBV4-1; J gene: TRBJ1-2; CDR3 DNA: TGCGCCAGCAGCCAAGGAGGGACCTATGGCTACACCTTC; CDR3 protein: CASSQGGTYGYTF
clone size: NA; D gene: TRBD2; V gene: TRBV29-1; J gene: TRBJ2-3; CDR3 DNA: TGCAGCGCCCACACCTCGGGACTAGCCCCAGATACGCAGTATTTT; CDR3 protein: CSAHTSGLAPDTQYF
clone size: NA; D gene: NA; V gene: TRBV25-1; J gene: TRBJ1-2; CDR3 DNA: TGTGCCAGCGGTACTACATATGGCTACACCTTC; CDR3 protein: CASGTTYGYTF
clone size: many; D gene: TRBD1; V gene: TRBV5-4; J gene: TRBJ1-3; CDR3 DNA: TGTGCCAGCAGCTTCTCTACAGGGGGCACCATATATTTT; CDR3 protein: CASSFSTGGTIYF
clone size: NA; D gene: TRBD1; V gene: TRBV19; J gene: TRBJ2-1; CDR3 DNA: TGTGCCAGTAAGGAGACAGGGTCCTACAATGAGCAGTTCTTC; CDR3 protein: CASKETGSYNEQFF
clone size: NA; D gene: TRBD2; V gene: TRBV10-3; J gene: TRBJ2-1; CDR3 DNA: TGTGCCGGGCGATCCGGGGGGAATGAGCAGTTCTTC; CDR3 protein: CAGRSGGNEQFF